One and the same sample provided the 31 T cell receptor beta chains below, sequenced in a study of somatic mutations in cytotoxic T cells in rheumatoid arthritis (dated by TCRdb to between 2016 and 2019). The library was prepared using the immunoSEQ multiplex PCR assay. The immuneACCESS repertoire file appears here via TCRdb, limited to in-frame rearrangements. These files lack a portion of the clones; in checked studies, under half of the deficit traces to unresolved V genes, and the cause of the others is not known. The sample table contains about 20,000 clones; only one count was recorded for 70% to 90% of them. Clones ranked in the top ten supply approximately 19% of the sample. Source material: CD8+ T cells sorted from blood. Source of these receptors: a woman in her 50s in good health.

This rearrangement joins TRBV19 to TRBJ2-6; D is unresolved. From germline, CDR1 is LNHDA and CDR2 SQIVND (reference sequence). This CDR3 spans 14 amino acids. V was shortened by 1 base and J by 3 bases, with 4 bases between the two germline ends. CDR3: CASSIGGGANVLTF. In nucleotides, the CDR3 is TGTGCCAGTAGTATAGGGGGTGGGGCCAACGTCCTGACTTTC.

This clone was counted a single time. The chain recombines TRBV7-2 with TRBJ1-2, with TRBD1 matching 9 bases. The trim removed 4 bases at V and 3 bases at J, leaving 9 bases unmatched. This CDR3 is built from 16 residues. In germline, CDR1 is SGHTA, CDR2 FQGNSA. CDR3: CASSSRDRVFDYGYTF. The CDR3 nucleotides are TGTGCCAGCAGCTCCCGGGACAGGGTCTTCGACTATGGCTACACCTTC.

The chain has TRBV9 and TRBJ2-1, with TRBD2 matching over 8 bases. This CDR3 is 15 amino acids long. CDR1 and CDR2 (germline): SGDLS, YYNGEE. J lost 7 bases, V lost 6 bases, and 12 bases had no gene match. The CDR3 spells CASTLGGGSDNEQFF. CDR3 coding DNA: TGTGCCAGCACCCTCGGGGGGGGGAGCGATAATGAGCAGTTCTTC.

The chain carries TRBV5-6 and TRBJ1-2, with no clear D. This CDR3 is built from 13 residues. V lost 2 bases and J 5 bases, leaving 10 bases between the germline ends. The germline CDR1 and CDR2 sequences are SGHDT and YYEEEE. Here the CDR3 reads CASSLTPVYGYTF. The CDR3 region has the DNA TGTGCCAGCAGCTTAACCCCAGTTTATGGCTACACCTTC.

V is TRBV5-1 and J is TRBJ2-4; 13 bases fit TRBD2. There are 21 residues in the CDR3. Germline CDR1 and CDR2: SGHRS and YFSETQ. Trimming cost V 4 bases and J 0 bases; bases outside gene matches: 16. CDR3 residues: CASSPADGTSGVRLAKNIQYF. CDR3 nucleotide sequence: TGCGCCAGCAGCCCGGCTGATGGGACTAGCGGGGTCAGACTAGCCAAAAACATTCAGTACTTC.

The chain employs TRBV7-9 and TRBJ1-3; 7 bases map to TRBD1. With 1 base clipped from V and 2 bases from J, the junction kept 11 bases outside the gene matches. The CDR3 runs 18 residues. CDR1 and CDR2 (germline): SEHNR, FQNEAQ (reference sequence). The CDR3, as DNA: TGTGCCAGCAGCTTAGAAGGGCCCAGGACAGGCCCTGGAAACACCATATATTTT. This encodes CASSLEGPRTGPGNTIYF.

This chain's CDR3 is CASTAGAEQFF. CDR3 nucleotide sequence: TGTGCCAGTACAGCTGGCGCTGAGCAGTTCTTC. The rearrangement uses TRBV9 and TRBJ2-1; D remains unclear. Trimming left V 8 bases short and J 9 bases short, with 12 bases between. Germline values: CDR1 SGDLS, CDR2 YYNGEE. The CDR3 contains 11 residues.

The chain employs TRBV28 and TRBJ2-2, with D perhaps TRBD1 (5 bases). The germline V gene encodes CDR1 MDHEN and CDR2 SYDVKM. The V end lost 3 bases, the J end lost 4 bases, and 9 bases lay between the germline ends. The CDR3 covers 14 residues. CDR3 nucleotide sequence: TGTGCCAGCAGTTTCCGACAGTCCACCGGGGAGCTGTTTTTT. Translating gives CASSFRQSTGELFF.

The chain employs TRBV23-1 and TRBJ2-7; no clear D. TRBV23-1 counts as an open reading frame of uncertain function. This CDR3 is built from 10 residues. V lost 7 bases and J 7 bases, leaving 8 bases between the germline ends. CDR3 protein: CASKTVEQYV. DNA of the CDR3: TGCGCCAGCAAAACGGTTGAGCAGTACGTC.

J is TRBJ2-3 and V is TRBV5-1; 12 nucleotides agree with TRBD2. The CDR3 consists of 15 residues. V gave up 8 bases and J gave up 3 bases; unmatched junction bases: 7. Germline V gene lookup returns CDR1 SGHRS and CDR2 YFSETQ. DNA of the CDR3: TGCGCCAGTTCGACTAGCGGGGGTGTAACAGATACGCAGTATTTT. Translation: CASSTSGGVTDTQYF.

The chain couples TRBV7-9 to TRBJ2-3; D may be TRBD1 (6 bases). This CDR3 region has 15 residues. V shed 7 bases and J shed 7 bases, with 21 bases lying between them. The germline CDR1 and CDR2 sequences are SEHNR and FQNEAQ (reference sequence). This CDR3 is CASTRQGIEANTQYF. The CDR3 nucleotides read TGTGCCAGCACCCGGCAGGGGATAGAGGCGAATACGCAGTATTTT.

The chain recombines TRBV16 with TRBJ1-1; D remains unclear. Trimming took off 0 bases at V and 1 base at J, with 18 bases between the two ends. Germline V gene data show CDR1 as KGHSY and CDR2 as FQNENV. The CDR3 sequence is 18 residues long. The CDR3 here is CASSQSREIVPPNTEAFF. In DNA form, the CDR3 reads TGTGCCAGCAGCCAATCGCGGGAGATAGTCCCCCCGAACACTGAAGCTTTCTTT. Using reference TRBV16 and TRBJ1-1 for the parts outside the CDR3, the full variable domain is GEEVAQTPKHLVRGEGQKAKLYCAPIKGHSYVFWYQQVLKNEFKFLISFQNENVFDETGMPKERFSAKCLPNSPCSLEIQATKLEDSAVYFCASSQSREIVPPNTEAFFGQGTRLTVV.

This clone was seen only once. The chain employs TRBV7-9 and TRBJ2-3; D is undetermined. V lost 11 bases and J lost 0, with 12 bases in between. Germline V CDR1 and CDR2: SEHNR, FQNEAQ (reference sequence). The CDR3 contains 13 residues. This chain's CDR3 is CAAPSASTDTQYF. The CDR3 DNA sequence: TGTGCCGCCCCTTCGGCTAGCACAGATACGCAGTATTTT.

The V call is TRBV2, the J call TRBJ2-1, with D tentatively TRBD1 (6 bases). Germline CDR1 and CDR2: SNHLY and FYNNEI. V gave up 5 bases and J gave up 5 bases, with 13 bases separating them. The CDR3 contains 14 residues. The CDR3 sequence is CASSHLQGHNEQFF. In DNA form, the CDR3 reads TGTGCCAGCAGTCACCTACAGGGTCACAATGAGCAGTTCTTC.

This chain uses TRBV6-4 with TRBJ2-1; 8 nucleotides agree with TRBD2. V was clipped by 3 bases and J by 8 bases; unmatched bases: 9. This CDR3 is 15 amino acids long. From germline, CDR1 is MRHNA and CDR2 SNTAGT. The CDR3 nucleotides read TGTGCCAGCAGTGAACTAGCGGACCCTGGGGATGAGCAGTTCTTC. It is translated as CASSELADPGDEQFF.

The chain combines TRBV25-1 with TRBJ1-2; TRBD1 agrees at 8 bases. V shed 4 bases and J 4 bases; nucleotides not matched to a gene: 2. The germline CDR1 and CDR2 sequences are MGHDK and SYGVNS. CDR3 length equals 13 residues. The CDR3 reads CASSAGGGYGYTF. The DNA of the CDR3 is TGTGCCAGCAGTGCAGGGGGCGGCTATGGCTACACCTTC.

The chain couples TRBV28 to TRBJ1-1, with a weak D call TRBD1 (5 bases). Per the germline V gene, CDR1 is MDHEN and CDR2 is SYDVKM. The CDR3 has 11 residues. V lost 3 bases to trimming and J lost 10 bases, with 9 bases between them. The DNA of the CDR3 is TGTGCCAGCAGTTTCGGAGGGGCAGCTTTCTTT. Translation: CASSFGGAAFF. The full variable domain, in which reference TRBV28 and TRBJ1-1 provide the parts outside the CDR3, is DVKVTQSSRYLVKRTGEKVFLECVQDMDHENMFWYRQDPGLGLRLIYFSYDVKMKEKGDIPEGYSVSREKKERFSLILESASTNQTSMYLCASSFGGAAFFGQGTRLTVV.

V usage is TRBV15 and J usage is TRBJ1-4, with D perhaps matching TRBD1 (5 bases). The CDR3 spans 16 residues. Trimming cost V 0 bases and J 8 bases, with 16 bases left between them. Germline V CDR1 and CDR2: LNHNV, YYDKDF (reference sequence). CDR3 DNA sequence: TGTGCCACCAGCAGAGATCAAGGAGGGGAAGGAGAAAAACTGTTTTTT. It encodes CATSRDQGGEGEKLFF.

V usage is TRBV10-1 and J usage is TRBJ1-1; 12 bases map to TRBD1. The CDR3 runs 16 residues. In germline, CDR1 is WNHNN, CDR2 SYGVQD (reference sequence). With V trimmed by 2 bases and J by 3 bases, 4 bases remained unmatched. CDR3 DNA sequence: TGCGCCAGCAGTGAGCGGGACAGGGGGCCTTACACTGAAGCTTTCTTT. It encodes CASSERDRGPYTEAFF.

This sequence joins TRBV6-5 and TRBJ1-2; 9 bases are shared with TRBD1. V was pared by 8 bases and J by 2 bases, with 9 bases of the junction left unmatched. In germline, CDR1 is MNHEY, CDR2 SVGAGI. The CDR3 is 15 residues long. CDR3 region: CASGWTGEMNYGYTF. The CDR3 region has the DNA TGTGCCAGCGGGTGGACAGGGGAAATGAACTATGGCTACACCTTC.

The chain uses TRBV5-4 and TRBJ1-3; D possibly corresponds to TRBD1 (5 bases). V lost 0 bases and J lost 4, with 11 bases in between. The germline CDR1 and CDR2 sequences are SGHNT and YYREEE (reference sequence). This CDR3 has 15 amino acids. CDR3 region: CASSLGGGDGNTIYF. CDR3 sequence (DNA): TGTGCCAGCAGCTTGGGTGGGGGAGACGGAAACACCATATATTTT. The variable domain in full, completed from reference TRBV5-4 and TRBJ1-3, reads ETGVTQSPTHLIKTRGQQVTLRCSSQSGHNTVSWYQQALGQGPQFIFQYYREEENGRGNFPPRFSGLQFPNYSSELNVNALELDDSALYLCASSLGGGDGNTIYFGEGSWLTVV.

The chain links TRBV18 to TRBJ2-1; the match to TRBD2 covers 13 bases. The CDR3 spans 19 residues. V lost 3 bases and J lost 2; bases outside the gene matches: 10. CDR1 is KGHSH and CDR2 is LQKENI in the germline V gene. CDR3 loop: CASSPSTSGGTSPYNEQFF. In DNA, the CDR3 is TGTGCCAGCTCACCGTCGACTAGCGGGGGGACTAGCCCCTACAATGAGCAGTTCTTC.

The gene calls are TRBV28 and TRBJ1-3, with TRBD1 identical over 10 bases. The CDR3 is made up of 17 amino acids. V lost 6 bases to trimming and J lost 0 bases; unmatched junction nucleotides: 8. Germline CDR1 is MDHEN and CDR2 is SYDVKM. The CDR3 DNA is TGTGCCAGCAGGCTAGGGACAGGGGATTTCTCTGGAAACACCATATATTTT. Protein: CASRLGTGDFSGNTIYF.

This clone came up once. The chain couples TRBV14 to TRBJ1-3; no firm D call. Looked up from germline, CDR1 is SGHDN and CDR2 is FVKESK. Trimming took off 3 bases at V and 0 bases at J, with 3 bases between the two ends. The CDR3 totals 13 residues. The CDR3 spells CASSQFSGNTIYF. The CDR3 DNA reads TGTGCCAGCAGCCAGTTCTCTGGAAACACCATATATTTT.

This rearrangement joins TRBV15 to TRBJ2-1; 9 nucleotides match TRBD2. CDR1 LNHNV and CDR2 YYDKDF come from the germline V gene (reference sequence). The CDR3 has 16 residues. V shed 7 bases and J 6 bases; nucleotides not matched to a gene: 13. CDR3 sequence (DNA): TGTGCCACCACCACCTTCCCTAGCGGGGATGGCAATGAGCAGTTCTTC. It specifies CATTTFPSGDGNEQFF. The full variable domain, with the rest looked up from reference TRBV15 and TRBJ2-1, is DAMVIQNPRYQVTQFGKPVTLSCSQTLNHNVMYWYQQKSSQAPKLLFHYYDKDFNNEADTPDNFQSRRPNTSFCFLDIRSPGLGDTAMYLCATTTFPSGDGNEQFFGPGTRLTVL.

This CDR3 is CASSYSYGARHEQYV. In nucleotides, the CDR3 is TGTGCCAGCAGTTACTCTTATGGGGCGAGGCACGAGCAGTACGTC. J is TRBJ2-7 and V is TRBV6-6; D perhaps matches TRBD1 (5 bases). The CDR3 spans 15 residues. V lost 0 bases and J 5 bases, leaving 14 bases between the germline ends. Germline V gene sequence: CDR1 MNHNY, CDR2 SVGAGI (reference sequence).

The gene calls are TRBV4-3 and TRBJ1-5; D not resolved. The CDR3 runs to 14 residues. Germline V gene data show CDR1 as LGHNA and CDR2 as YSLEER. Trimming stripped 0 bases from V and 3 bases from J, with 6 bases between. DNA of the CDR3: TGCGCCAGCAGCCAAGATTGGCCCAATCAGCCCCAGCATTTT. Translation gives CASSQDWPNQPQHF.

V is TRBV19 and J is TRBJ2-7, with D unclear. Germline V gene sequence: CDR1 LNHDA, CDR2 SQIVND (reference sequence). The CDR3 extends over 14 amino acids. V shed 2 bases and J shed 0 bases, with 8 bases lying between them. The CDR3 DNA follows: TGTGCCAGTAGTATACCCCCGAGCTCCTACGAGCAGTACGTC. Amino acid sequence: CASSIPPSSYEQYV.

J is TRBJ1-1 and V is TRBV20-1, with TRBD1 as a possible D gene (6 bases). CDR3 size: 11 residues. Looked up from germline, CDR1 is DFQATT and CDR2 is SNEGSKA (reference sequence). Trimming cost V 6 bases and J 2 bases, with 7 bases left between them. In nucleotides, the CDR3 is TGCAGTGCGGACAGTAACACTGAAGCTTTCTTT. This sequence encodes CSADSNTEAFF.

About this clone: A junction boundary mismatches the germline segment, possibly from a read error. This sequence joins TRBV6-1 and TRBJ2-1, with D unresolved. This CDR3 has 10 residues. Germline V CDR1 and CDR2: MNHNS, SASEGT. CDR3 residues: CASSERVTLF. The CDR3 DNA is TGTGCCAGCAGTGAAAGGGTGACGCTCTTC.

This chain links TRBV5-4 with TRBJ2-5, with 10 bases fitting TRBD2. The end of the DNA is better explained by TRBJ2-7, so the J call may be wrong. CDR3 length equals 15 residues. Per germline, CDR1 SGHNT and CDR2 YYREEE (reference sequence). The CDR3 DNA follows: TGTGCCAGCAGCCCTGGTAGCGGGGGGCCCTACGAGCAGTACTTC. This sequence encodes CASSPGSGGPYEQYF.